This is a list of T cell receptor beta chains from one sample in a study of human T cells and chemical hapten exposure. One entry per CDR3 protein results from TCRdb running MiXCR on the RACE reads. Of tens of thousands of distinct CDR3 sequences listed, 9.9% were seen once; the top ten hold around 10%. Specimen: whole blood, collected in connection with sensitization to the hapten diphenylcyclopropenone (DPC). The receptors stem from a middle-aged man with alopecia areata. Some clones in this sample may be carry-over from other donors' samples. Each CDR3 is given with its conserved first and last residue. D genes are given only for firm matches. Expanded clones are given a class, and other clones once, few, many or no size at all.

V	size	J	D	CDR3	DNA
TRBV2	NA	TRBJ2-5	NA	CASKRAEQETQYF	TGTGCCAGTAAGAGGGCAGAACAAGAGACCCAGTACTTC
TRBV12-3/TRBV12-4	many	TRBJ1-5	NA	CASSPGAGGVYSNQPQHF	TGTGCCAGCAGTCCGGGGGCCGGAGGGGTGTATAGCAATCAGCCCCAGCATTTT
TRBV28	NA	TRBJ2-3	NA	CASRKGPTDTQYF	TGTGCCTCCCGGAAGGGACCGACAGATACGCAGTATTTT
TRBV3-1	NA	TRBJ1-4	NA	CASSQDFGTNEKLFF	TGTGCCAGCAGCCAAGATTTCGGAACTAATGAAAAACTGTTTTTT
TRBV4-1	many	TRBJ2-7	TRBD1	CASSQAGDSAYEQYF	TGCGCCAGCAGCCAAGCAGGGGACAGCGCGTACGAGCAGTACTTC
TRBV7-8	NA	TRBJ2-7	TRBD2	CASSPSGRAVEQYF	TGTGCCAGCAGCCCCAGCGGGAGGGCCGTAGAGCAGTACTTC
TRBV7-8	many	TRBJ2-3	TRBD2	CASSFGLAGGDTQYF	TGTGCCAGCAGCTTCGGACTAGCGGGAGGTGATACGCAGTATTTT
TRBV28	many	TRBJ2-5	NA	CASSKQLQETQYF	TGTGCCAGCAGTAAACAGCTCCAAGAGACCCAGTACTTC
TRBV20-1	many	TRBJ1-6	NA	CSASTPPGAPLHF	TGCAGTGCTAGTACCCCACCGGGGGCACCCCTCCACTTT
TRBV6-5	many	TRBJ2-5	NA	CASGSAGSGQETQYF	TGTGCCAGCGGGAGCGCAGGGTCCGGCCAAGAGACCCAGTACTTC
TRBV5-4	many	TRBJ2-5	NA	CASSPWGNQETQYF	TGTGCCAGCAGCCCCTGGGGCAACCAAGAGACCCAGTACTTC
TRBV28	NA	TRBJ1-1	NA	CASLQAQGEAFF	TGTGCCAGCCTACAAGCCCAGGGAGAAGCTTTCTTT
TRBV7-9	NA	TRBJ2-2	NA	CASSYSIGGTGELFF	TGTGCCAGCAGCTATTCGATAGGCGGGACCGGGGAGCTGTTTTTT
TRBV30	many	TRBJ1-3	NA	CAWSAGAGNTIYF	TGTGCCTGGAGTGCAGGGGCTGGAAACACCATATATTTT
TRBV10-1	NA	TRBJ1-1	TRBD1	CASSASRGSGEAFF	TGCGCCAGCAGCGCCTCCAGGGGGTCTGGAGAAGCTTTCTTT
TRBV18	NA	TRBJ2-1	TRBD2	CASSPRTSGRASYNEQFF	TGTGCCAGCTCACCGAGGACTAGCGGGAGGGCCTCCTACAATGAGCAGTTCTTC
TRBV29-1	many	TRBJ1-1	NA	CSVDAHALNTEAFF	TGCAGCGTTGACGCTCACGCCTTGAACACTGAAGCTTTCTTT
TRBV6-1	few	TRBJ2-7	NA	CASWRRGGYEQYF	TGTGCCAGTTGGCGTCGGGGCGGATACGAGCAGTACTTC
TRBV30	NA	TRBJ2-7	TRBD1	CAFKQGTYEQYF	TGTGCCTTTAAACAGGGGACCTACGAGCAGTACTTC
TRBV7-9	few	TRBJ2-1	TRBD2	CASSLASGTYNEQFF	TGTGCCAGCAGCTTAGCGAGCGGGACCTACAATGAGCAGTTCTTC
TRBV15	few	TRBJ2-5	NA	CATSRDRANQETQYF	TGTGCCACCAGCAGAGATAGGGCTAACCAAGAGACCCAGTACTTC
TRBV7-9	many	TRBJ2-1	TRBD2	CASSPTSGRVHNEQFF	TGTGCCAGCAGCCCCACTAGCGGGAGGGTCCACAATGAGCAGTTCTTC
TRBV9	few	TRBJ2-7	TRBD2	CASSVGGGGEDYEQYF	TGTGCCAGCAGCGTAGGCGGGGGAGGTGAGGACTACGAGCAGTACTTC
TRBV9	NA	TRBJ2-6	NA	CASSPRGGQNVLTF	TGTGCCAGCAGCCCCAGGGGAGGCCAGAACGTCCTGACTTTC
TRBV15	NA	TRBJ2-7	NA	CATSRDRRYEQYF	TGTGCCACCAGCAGAGATAGGCGATACGAGCAGTACTTC
TRBV20-1	few	TRBJ2-1	TRBD2	CSARGRREYNEQFF	TGCAGTGCTAGAGGGAGGCGGGAGTACAATGAGCAGTTCTTC
TRBV6-5	NA	TRBJ2-1	NA	CASGAYNEQFF	TGTGCCAGCGGGGCCTACAATGAGCAGTTCTTC
TRBV7-9	few	TRBJ2-5	TRBD2	CASSSSPSGETQYF	TGTGCCAGCAGCTCGAGCCCTAGCGGAGAGACCCAGTACTTC
TRBV5-6	NA	TRBJ2-4	TRBD1	CASSPQTGLKNIQYF	TGTGCCAGCAGCCCACAGACAGGGCTAAAAAACATTCAGTACTTC
TRBV19	many	TRBJ2-1	TRBD2	CASSITGLAGPMEQFF	TGTGCCAGTAGTATAACAGGACTAGCGGGCCCTATGGAGCAGTTCTTC
TRBV5-1	many	TRBJ2-6	TRBD1	CASSWGGQGSGANVLTF	TGCGCCAGCAGCTGGGGAGGACAGGGGTCCGGGGCCAACGTCCTGACTTTC
TRBV30	NA	TRBJ2-7	TRBD2	CAWGAGAYEQYF	TGTGCCTGGGGAGCGGGGGCCTACGAGCAGTACTTC
TRBV4-1	few	TRBJ2-5	TRBD2	CASSLHTGTSGQETQYF	TGCGCCAGCAGCCTACACACCGGGACTAGCGGACAAGAGACCCAGTACTTC
TRBV2	medium-sized	TRBJ1-1	NA	CASNKGGLSTEAFF	TGTGCCAGCAACAAAGGGGGGCTGAGCACTGAAGCTTTCTTT
TRBV30	many	TRBJ1-1	NA	CAWRQGNTEAFF	TGTGCCTGGAGGCAGGGGAACACTGAAGCTTTCTTT
TRBV9	few	TRBJ2-2	TRBD2	CASSITSGRNTGELFF	TGTGCCAGCAGCATAACTAGCGGGAGGAACACCGGGGAGCTGTTTTTT